The 15 T cell receptor beta chains given below trace back to one sample, sequenced in a study of CXCR3-negative and CXCR3-positive naive CD8 T cells. UMI-tagged TRB cDNA libraries were built via 5' RACE. For each CDR3 protein, TCRdb gives one entry from its re-call of the 5' RACE reads, without DNA. The sample totals nearly 45,000 distinct CDR3 sequences; its top ten clones hold roughly 15%. Sequencing was carried out using memory CD8+ T cells from blood. Every receptor here comes from a human donor in good health. Some clones in this sample may be carry-over from other donors' samples.

This rearrangement joins TRBV12-3 or TRBV12-4 to TRBJ2-1. The CDR3 has 13 residues. The CDR3 protein is CASLESSYNEQFF.

The chain couples TRBV11-3 to TRBJ2-2; the TRBD1 assignment by TCRdb is unverifiable without DNA. Germline CDR1 reads SGHNT; CDR2 reads YENEEA. The CDR3 loop spans 15 amino acids. This chain's CDR3 is CASSGAEKSTGELFF.

J is TRBJ2-3 and V is TRBV7-9. CDR3 length: 12 residues. Germline V gene data show CDR1 as SEHNR and CDR2 as FQNEAQ (reference sequence). CDR3 protein: CASRSWVDTQYF. Supplemented by reference TRBV7-9 and TRBJ2-3, the full variable domain reads DTGVSQNPRHKITKRGQNVTFRCDPISEHNRLYWYRQTLGQGPEFLTYFQNEAQLEKSRLLSDRFSAERPKGSFSTLEIQRTEQGDSAMYLCASRSWVDTQYFGPGTRLTVL.

The chain carries TRBV19 and TRBJ2-1; TCRdb's D call of TRBD2 is untestable without DNA. The CDR3 runs 15 residues. Germline CDR1 is LNHDA and CDR2 is SQIVND (reference sequence). CDR3 loop: CASSLDSQVFNEQFF. Together with reference TRBV19 and TRBJ2-1, the CDR3 gives the full variable domain: DGGITQSPKYLFRKEGQNVTLSCEQNLNHDAMYWYRQDPGQGLRLIYYSQIVNDFQKGDIAEGYSVSREKKESFPLTVTSAQKNPTAFYLCASSLDSQVFNEQFFGPGTRLTVL.

CDR3 sequence reads: CASSFPTSGEGHLAGELFF. This chain connects TRBV28 to TRBJ2-2; TCRdb's assignment of TRBD2 cannot be checked, as there is no DNA. This CDR3 is 19 amino acids long. The germline CDR1 and CDR2 sequences are MDHEN and SYDVKM.

This chain connects TRBV29-1 to TRBJ1-2; TCRdb calls TRBD1, which cannot be checked without DNA. The CDR3 consists of 12 residues. Germline CDR1 is SQVTM and CDR2 is ANQGSEA. The CDR3 region is CSVPGTVFGYTF.

The chain recombines TRBV6-2 or TRBV6-3 with TRBJ2-1. The CDR3 extends over 18 amino acids. Germline CDR1 is MNHEY and CDR2 is SVGEGT. The CDR3 reads CASSSIIFSPASYNEQFF.

V gene TRBV12-3 or TRBV12-4 combines with J gene TRBJ2-2; TCRdb selects TRBD1, and the lack of DNA leaves this call unchecked. This CDR3 is 15 amino acids long. CDR3 region: CASSLRDPRAGELFF.

The rearrangement links TRBV6-4 to TRBJ2-2; absent DNA, TCRdb's TRBD2 call cannot be checked. This CDR3 has 16 amino acids. Germline loops: CDR1 MRHNA, CDR2 SNTAGT. The CDR3 loop is CASSDSTSWNTGELFF.

By frequency, this clonotype is medium-sized. V and J are TRBV20-1 and TRBJ1-1; the D gene TCRdb calls, TRBD1, cannot be checked with no DNA. CDR3 length equals 12 residues. Germline CDR1 reads DFQATT; CDR2 reads SNEGSKA (reference sequence). CDR3: CSAPQGNTEAFF.

This chain connects TRBV7-3 to TRBJ2-2; there is no DNA to check the TCRdb D call of TRBD1. This CDR3 region has 17 residues. Germline CDR1 reads SGHTA; CDR2 reads FQGTGA. The CDR3 sequence is CASSLYPGTANTGELFF.

The chain links TRBV29-1 to TRBJ1-1. CDR1 is SQVTM and CDR2 is ANQGSEA in the germline V gene. This CDR3 comprises 12 residues. The chain's CDR3 is CSVERENTEAFF.

The chain employs TRBV10-3 and TRBJ1-1; with no DNA, the TCRdb D assignment of TRBD1 cannot be verified. Germline lookup yields CDR1 ENHRY and CDR2 SYGVKD. There are 14 residues in the CDR3. The CDR3 here is CAISDSVGVPEAFF.

This rearrangement joins TRBV6-5 to TRBJ2-1; TCRdb reports TRBD2, a call that lacks DNA to check it against. CDR3 size: 15 residues. CDR1 is MNHEY and CDR2 is SVGAGI in the germline V gene. CDR3: CASSYSDSPIDEQFF.

The CDR3: CASSYSTGELFF. The chain carries TRBV6-5 and TRBJ2-2. The germline V gene has CDR1 MNHEY and CDR2 SVGAGI. CDR3 length: 12 amino acids.